This passage covers 19 T cell receptor beta chains from one sample sequenced in a study of CD8 T cells in Susac syndrome. RNA was extracted with the RNeasy kit, and a quantity of 0.5 to 1 ug was reverse transcribed using random hexamers. MiXCR, applied by TCRdb to the immunoSEQ multiplex PCR reads, yields one record per CDR3 protein. The sample lists about 430,000 distinct CDR3 sequences, approximately 85% seen once, with 0.09% to 0.15% in the top ten. The sample was CD8+ T cells from PBMCs. The receptors originated from a human donor with multiple sclerosis.

V gene TRBV7-8 combines with J gene TRBJ2-1; TRBD2 matches 9 bases. This CDR3 is 17 amino acids long. Germline V gene lookup returns CDR1 SGHVS and CDR2 FQNEAQ. The ends lost 0 bases at V and 0 bases at J; junction bases unmatched: 3. The CDR3 DNA sequence: TGTGCCAGCAGCTTAGCGGTTAGCGGGAGCTCCTACAATGAGCAGTTCTTC. This encodes CASSLAVSGSSYNEQFF.

The V gene is TRBV11-1, the J gene TRBJ2-7, with D perhaps TRBD2 (5 bases). V lost 4 bases and J lost 0, with 16 bases in between. In germline, CDR1 is SGHAT, CDR2 FQDESV (reference sequence). The CDR3 sequence is 16 residues long. CDR3 DNA: TGTGCCAGCAGCTCATTGGACTTGCCGAACTCCTACGAGCAGTACTTC. It codes for CASSSLDLPNSYEQYF.

The rearrangement uses TRBV4-1 and TRBJ2-7; TRBD1 aligns across 7 bases. The trim removed 1 base at V and 2 bases at J, leaving 5 bases unmatched. CDR1 and CDR2 (germline): MGHRA, YSYEKL. The CDR3 is made up of 15 amino acids. As DNA, the CDR3 is TGCGCCAGCAGCCAAGCCGGGACAGCGGCCTACGAGCAGTACTTC. Its protein is CASSQAGTAAYEQYF.

The chain couples TRBV30 to TRBJ2-7, with 7 bases fitting TRBD1. The germline gives CDR1 GTSNPN, CDR2 SVGIG (reference sequence). Trimming at V came to 0 bases and at J to 3 bases, leaving 2 bases not matched to a gene. The CDR3 is 13 amino acids. DNA of the CDR3: TGTGCCTGGAGTGTAGGGGGCATCTACGAGCAGTACTTC. It codes for CAWSVGGIYEQYF. Supplemented by reference TRBV30 and TRBJ2-7, the full variable domain reads SQTIHQWPATLVQPVGSPLSLECTVEGTSNPNLYWYRQAAGRGLQLLFYSVGIGQISSEVPQNLSASRPQDRQFILSSKKLLLSDSGFYLCAWSVGGIYEQYFGPGTRLTVT.

V usage is TRBV11-2 and J usage is TRBJ2-5, with 8 bases lining up with TRBD2. The germline CDR1 and CDR2 sequences are SGHAT and FQNNGV. CDR3 length: 20 residues. Trimming at V came to 3 bases and at J to 2 bases, leaving 20 bases not matched to a gene. In nucleotides, the CDR3 is TGTGCCAGCAGCTTCCACCCCGGACTAGCTTCCTATATAGGGCAAGAGACCCAGTACTTC. Protein product: CASSFHPGLASYIGQETQYF.

The genes are TRBV29-1 and TRBJ1-1; TRBD1 agrees at 7 bases. J gave up 10 bases and V 6 bases, and 5 bases lay outside the gene matches. The CDR3 loop spans 10 amino acids. CDR1 is SQVTM, CDR2 ANQGSEA, per germline. The CDR3: CSVVTGVAFF. The CDR3 DNA reads TGCAGCGTGGTTACAGGGGTAGCTTTCTTT. The variable domain in full, with the rest retrieved from reference TRBV29-1 and TRBJ1-1, is SAVISQKPSRDICQRGTSLTIQCQVDSQVTMMFWYRQQPGQSLTLIATANQGSEATYESGFVIDKFPISRPNLTFSTLTVSNMSPEDSSIYLCSVVTGVAFFGQGTRLTVV.

This chain connects TRBV27 to TRBJ2-4; 9 bases line up with TRBD1. J gave up 0 bases and V 3 bases, and 6 bases lay outside the gene matches. This CDR3 is built from 17 residues. Germline V gene lookup returns CDR1 MNHEY and CDR2 SMNVEV (reference sequence). The CDR3 DNA reads as TGTGCCAGCAGTTTGCTGGGACAGGGCCCAGCCAAAAACATTCAGTACTTC. Its translation: CASSLLGQGPAKNIQYF.

In DNA, the CDR3 is TGCGCCAGCAGCCCCGCTGAGGGGGCGAGAGGAAACACCATATATTTT. As protein: CASSPAEGARGNTIYF. The gene calls are TRBV4-1 and TRBJ1-3; 7 bases match TRBD1. CDR3 length: 16 residues. V gave up 4 bases and J gave up 4 bases; unmatched junction bases: 10. The germline gives CDR1 MGHRA, CDR2 YSYEKL.

The chain uses TRBV28 and TRBJ2-4; 11 bases line up with TRBD1. Trimming at V came to 4 bases and at J to 6 bases, leaving 5 bases not matched to a gene. This CDR3 is built from 15 residues. Germline CDR1 reads MDHEN; CDR2 reads SYDVKM. CDR3 residues: CASSSRTGGVNIQYF. The CDR3 DNA is TGTGCCAGCAGTTCCCGGACAGGGGGCGTAAACATTCAGTACTTC.

This clonotype was observed a few times. The chain has TRBV4-1 and TRBJ2-7, with 10 bases aligning to TRBD2. CDR3 length: 14 amino acids. Germline V lookup: CDR1 MGHRA, CDR2 YSYEKL. V was pared by 5 bases and J by 0 bases, with 1 base of the junction left unmatched. CDR3 nucleotides: TGCGCCAGCAGCTCTAGCGGGGGCTCCTACGAGCAGTACTTC. Protein: CASSSSGGSYEQYF.

The rearrangement uses TRBV10-1 and TRBJ2-1; 7 nucleotides agree with TRBD1. The CDR3 runs 15 residues. The germline V gene encodes CDR1 WNHNN and CDR2 SYGVQD (reference sequence). J was trimmed by 1 base and V by 3 bases; bases with no gene match: 3. The CDR3, as DNA: TGCGCCAGCAGTGAACTGACAGGGTCCTACAATGAGCAGTTCTTC. Its translation: CASSELTGSYNEQFF.

CDR3: CASSEGLDSYGYTF. DNA of the CDR3: TGTGCCAGCAGTGAAGGTCTGGACAGCTATGGCTACACCTTC. The chain recombines TRBV2 with TRBJ1-2, with D maybe TRBD1 (6 bases). The CDR3 contains 14 residues. CDR1 is SNHLY and CDR2 is FYNNEI in the germline V gene. V dropped 1 base and J dropped 4 bases, with 10 bases sitting between them.

The V call is TRBV4-1, the J call TRBJ2-1; D ambiguous. Trimming took 2 bases from V and 7 from J, leaving 21 bases between them. This CDR3 comprises 17 residues. Germline V gene data show CDR1 as MGHRA and CDR2 as YSYEKL. DNA of the CDR3: TGCGCCAGCAGCCAACAGGATAGCCGGTCCCCTGGAAATGAGCAGTTCTTC. It codes for CASSQQDSRSPGNEQFF.

The rearrangement uses TRBV30 and TRBJ1-1, with 9 bases aligning to TRBD1. After removal of 5 bases from V and 0 bases from J, the junction contained 1 base not matched to a gene. The CDR3 covers 13 residues. Per the germline V gene, CDR1 is GTSNPN and CDR2 is SVGIG (reference sequence). The CDR3 is CAWGQGMNTEAFF. The CDR3 nucleotides are TGTGCCTGGGGACAGGGGATGAACACTGAAGCTTTCTTT.

The chain combines TRBV5-6 with TRBJ1-1, with D perhaps TRBD1 (5 bases). This CDR3 region has 16 residues. CDR1 is SGHDT and CDR2 is YYEEEE in the germline V gene. V shed 3 bases and J shed 2 bases, with 17 bases lying between them. The CDR3 DNA reads as TGTGCCAGCAGCTCACCTTTCAGGGAGATAAACACTGAAGCTTTCTTT. As protein: CASSSPFREINTEAFF.

The chain combines TRBV11-1 with TRBJ1-1, with 7 nucleotides matching TRBD1. Germline V gene data show CDR1 as SGHAT and CDR2 as FQDESV (reference sequence). The CDR3 runs 17 residues. Losses at the gene ends were 3 bases for V and 1 base for J; bases not matched to a gene: 11. The CDR3 region is CASSFSTGPMPNTEAFF. CDR3 in DNA: TGTGCCAGCAGCTTTTCGACAGGGCCCATGCCGAACACTGAAGCTTTCTTT.

This clonotype was found once. J is TRBJ2-1 and V is TRBV7-9; tentatively, D is TRBD1 (6 bases). This CDR3 spans 16 amino acids. Germline CDR1 SEHNR, CDR2 FQNEAQ (reference sequence). The ends were cut back, 5 bases at V and 6 bases at J, with 20 bases in the middle. In DNA, the CDR3 is TGTGCCAGCAGCGCCCGGACAGAGGGCTTGTCCAATGAGCAGTTCTTC. Its translation: CASSARTEGLSNEQFF.

This chain links TRBV3-1 with TRBJ1-1, with D possibly TRBD1 on 6 matching bases. The CDR3 extends over 17 amino acids. V was clipped by 0 bases and J by 0 bases, with 14 bases between them. Germline V gives CDR1 LGHDT, CDR2 YNNKEL (reference sequence). CDR3 residues: CASSQDLNGDMNTEAFF. The CDR3 DNA reads as TGTGCCAGCAGCCAAGATCTAAATGGGGACATGAACACTGAAGCTTTCTTT.

In DNA form, the CDR3 reads TGTGCCAGCAGCGAGGGACTAGCGTTGCACAATGAGCAGTTCTTC. Its translation is CASSEGLALHNEQFF. The genes are TRBV27 and TRBJ2-1, with 10 nucleotides matching TRBD2. The CDR3 is 15 amino acids. Trimming cost V 6 bases and J 5 bases; bases outside gene matches: 7. CDR1 MNHEY and CDR2 SMNVEV come from the germline V gene (reference sequence).